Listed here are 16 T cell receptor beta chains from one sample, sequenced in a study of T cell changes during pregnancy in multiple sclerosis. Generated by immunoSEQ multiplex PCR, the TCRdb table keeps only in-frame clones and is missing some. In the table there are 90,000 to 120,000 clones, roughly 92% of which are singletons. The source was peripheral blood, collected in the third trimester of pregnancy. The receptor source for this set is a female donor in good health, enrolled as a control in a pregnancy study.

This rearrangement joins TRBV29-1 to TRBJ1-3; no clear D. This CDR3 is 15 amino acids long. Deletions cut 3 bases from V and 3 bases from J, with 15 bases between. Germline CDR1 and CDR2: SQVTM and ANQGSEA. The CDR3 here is CSVDSGSGLGNTIYF. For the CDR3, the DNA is TGCAGCGTTGATTCGGGGTCAGGCCTTGGAAACACCATATATTTT.

The CDR3 nucleotides read TGCAGCGGTATAGACAGGGCGTCTAACTATGGCTACACCTTC. It specifies CSGIDRASNYGYTF. The chain has TRBV29-1 and TRBJ1-2; 7 bases are a match to TRBD1. Trimming cost V 7 bases and J 0 bases; bases outside gene matches: 8. The germline V gene encodes CDR1 SQVTM and CDR2 ANQGSEA. The CDR3 extends over 14 amino acids.

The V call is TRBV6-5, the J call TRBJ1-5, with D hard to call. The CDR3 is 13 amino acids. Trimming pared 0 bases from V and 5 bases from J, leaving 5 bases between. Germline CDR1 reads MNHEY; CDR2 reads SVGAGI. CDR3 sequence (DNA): TGTGCCAGCAGTTACTCCGGTTATCAGCCCCAGCATTTT. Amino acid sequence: CASSYSGYQPQHF.

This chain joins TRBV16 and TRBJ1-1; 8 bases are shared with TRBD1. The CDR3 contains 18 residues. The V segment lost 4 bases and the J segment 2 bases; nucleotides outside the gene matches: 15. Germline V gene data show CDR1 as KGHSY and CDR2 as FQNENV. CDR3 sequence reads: CASSLNLGDRGRNTEAFF. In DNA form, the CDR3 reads TGTGCCAGCAGCCTTAATCTAGGAGACAGGGGAAGAAACACTGAAGCTTTCTTT. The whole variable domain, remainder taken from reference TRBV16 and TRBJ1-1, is GEEVAQTPKHLVRGEGQKAKLYCAPIKGHSYVFWYQQVLKNEFKFLISFQNENVFDETGMPKERFSAKCLPNSPCSLEIQATKLEDSAVYFCASSLNLGDRGRNTEAFFGQGTRLTVV.

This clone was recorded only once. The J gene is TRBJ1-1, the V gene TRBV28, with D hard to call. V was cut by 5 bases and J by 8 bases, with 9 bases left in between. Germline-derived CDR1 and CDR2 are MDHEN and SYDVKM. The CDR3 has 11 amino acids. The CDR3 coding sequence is TGTGCCAGCAGTAAACCACGGGAAGCTTTCTTT. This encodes CASSKPREAFF.

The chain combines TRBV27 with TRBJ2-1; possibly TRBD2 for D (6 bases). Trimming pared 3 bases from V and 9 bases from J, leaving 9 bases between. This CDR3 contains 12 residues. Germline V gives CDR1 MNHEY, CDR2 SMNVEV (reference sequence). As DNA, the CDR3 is TGTGCCAGCAGTTTTTCGGAGGGTGAGCAGTTCTTC. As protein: CASSFSEGEQFF.

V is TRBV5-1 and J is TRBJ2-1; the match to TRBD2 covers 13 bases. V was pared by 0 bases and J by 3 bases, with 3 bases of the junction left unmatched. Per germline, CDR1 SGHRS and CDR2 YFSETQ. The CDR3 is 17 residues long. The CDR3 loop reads CASSLGLAGGNYNEQFF. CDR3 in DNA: TGCGCCAGCAGCTTGGGACTAGCGGGGGGAAACTACAATGAGCAGTTCTTC.

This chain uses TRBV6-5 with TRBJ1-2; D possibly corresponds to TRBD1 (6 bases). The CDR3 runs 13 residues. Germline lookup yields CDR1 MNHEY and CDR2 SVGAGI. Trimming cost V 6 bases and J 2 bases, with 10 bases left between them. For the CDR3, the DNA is TGTGCCAGCAGGGAAGGACAGAACTATGGCTACACCTTC. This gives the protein CASREGQNYGYTF.

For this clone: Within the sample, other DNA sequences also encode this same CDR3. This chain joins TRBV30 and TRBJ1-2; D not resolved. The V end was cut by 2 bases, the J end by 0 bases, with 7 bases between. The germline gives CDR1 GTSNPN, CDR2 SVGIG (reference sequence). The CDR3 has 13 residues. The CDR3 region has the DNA TGTGCCTGGAGTCCGGGGTCTAACTATGGCTACACCTTC. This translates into CAWSPGSNYGYTF.

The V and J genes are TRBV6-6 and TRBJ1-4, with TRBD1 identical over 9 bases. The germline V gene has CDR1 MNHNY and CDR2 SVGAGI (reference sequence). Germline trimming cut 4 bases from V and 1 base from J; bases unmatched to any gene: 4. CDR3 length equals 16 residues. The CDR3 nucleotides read TGTGCCAGCAGTTCCGGGACAGGGATAACTAATGAAAAACTGTTTTTT. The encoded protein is CASSSGTGITNEKLFF.

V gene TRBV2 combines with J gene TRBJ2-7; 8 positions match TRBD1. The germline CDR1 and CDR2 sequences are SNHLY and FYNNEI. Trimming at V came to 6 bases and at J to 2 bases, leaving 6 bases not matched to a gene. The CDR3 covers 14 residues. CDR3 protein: CASSLDRGAYEQYF. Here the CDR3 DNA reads TGTGCCAGCAGCTTAGACAGGGGAGCCTACGAGCAGTACTTC.

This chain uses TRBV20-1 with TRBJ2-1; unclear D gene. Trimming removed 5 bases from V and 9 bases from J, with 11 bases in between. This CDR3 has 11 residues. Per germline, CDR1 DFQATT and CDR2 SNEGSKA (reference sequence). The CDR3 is CSAQSYFEQFF. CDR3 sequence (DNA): TGCAGTGCTCAATCATACTTTGAGCAGTTCTTC.

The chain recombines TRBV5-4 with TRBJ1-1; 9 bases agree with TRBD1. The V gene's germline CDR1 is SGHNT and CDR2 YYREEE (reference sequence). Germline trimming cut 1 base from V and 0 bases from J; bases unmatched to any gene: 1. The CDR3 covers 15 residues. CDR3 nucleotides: TGTGCCAGCAGCTTGACAGGGGGCCTGAACACTGAAGCTTTCTTT. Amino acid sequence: CASSLTGGLNTEAFF.

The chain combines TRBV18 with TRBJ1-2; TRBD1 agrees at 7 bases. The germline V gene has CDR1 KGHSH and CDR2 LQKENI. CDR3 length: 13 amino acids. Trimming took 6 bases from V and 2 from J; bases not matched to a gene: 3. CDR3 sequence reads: CASSTGENYGYTF. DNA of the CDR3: TGTGCCAGCTCTACAGGGGAGAACTATGGCTACACCTTC.

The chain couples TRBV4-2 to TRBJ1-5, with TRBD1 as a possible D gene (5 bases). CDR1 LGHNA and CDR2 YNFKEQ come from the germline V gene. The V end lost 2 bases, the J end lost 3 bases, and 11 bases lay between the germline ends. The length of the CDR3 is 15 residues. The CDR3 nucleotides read TGTGCCAGCAGCCAAACAAGACAGATCAATCAGCCCCAGCATTTT. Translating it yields CASSQTRQINQPQHF.

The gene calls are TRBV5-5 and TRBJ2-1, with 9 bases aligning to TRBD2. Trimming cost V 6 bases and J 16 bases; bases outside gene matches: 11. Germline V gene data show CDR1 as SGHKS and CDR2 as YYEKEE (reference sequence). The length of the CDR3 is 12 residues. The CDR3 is CASTKTAGGSFF. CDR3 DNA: TGTGCCAGCACTAAAACAGCGGGGGGCAGTTTCTTC.